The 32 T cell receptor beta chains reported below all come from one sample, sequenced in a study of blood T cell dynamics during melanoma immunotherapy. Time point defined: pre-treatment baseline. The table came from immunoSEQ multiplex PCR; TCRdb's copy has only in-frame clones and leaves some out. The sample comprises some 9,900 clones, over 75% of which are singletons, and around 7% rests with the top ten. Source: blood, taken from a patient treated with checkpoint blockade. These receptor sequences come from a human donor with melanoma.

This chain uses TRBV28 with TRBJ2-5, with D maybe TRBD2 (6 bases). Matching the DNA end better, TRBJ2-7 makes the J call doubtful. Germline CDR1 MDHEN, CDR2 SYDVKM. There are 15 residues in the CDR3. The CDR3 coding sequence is TGTGCCAGCAGCCGTAGACTAGTCAGACCCTACGAGCAGTACTTC. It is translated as CASSRRLVRPYEQYF.

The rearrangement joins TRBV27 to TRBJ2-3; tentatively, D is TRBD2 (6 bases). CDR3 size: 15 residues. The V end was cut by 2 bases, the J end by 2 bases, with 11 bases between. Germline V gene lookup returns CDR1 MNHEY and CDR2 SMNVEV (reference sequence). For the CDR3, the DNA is TGTGCCAGCAGTTTAAGAGGACTATACACAGATACGCAGTATTTT. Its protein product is CASSLRGLYTDTQYF.

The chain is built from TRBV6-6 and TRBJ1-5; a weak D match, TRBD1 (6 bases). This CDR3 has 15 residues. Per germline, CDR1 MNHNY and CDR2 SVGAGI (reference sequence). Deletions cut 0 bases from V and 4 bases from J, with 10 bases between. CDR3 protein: CASSYSSGANQPQHF. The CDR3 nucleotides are TGTGCCAGCAGTTACTCGTCAGGGGCTAATCAGCCCCAGCATTTT.

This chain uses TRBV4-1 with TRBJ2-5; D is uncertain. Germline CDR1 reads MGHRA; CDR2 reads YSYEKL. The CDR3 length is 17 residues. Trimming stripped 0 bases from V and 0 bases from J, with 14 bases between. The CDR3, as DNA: TGCGCCAGCAGCCAAGATTTGCTGGATACGTACCAAGAGACCCAGTACTTC. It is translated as CASSQDLLDTYQETQYF.

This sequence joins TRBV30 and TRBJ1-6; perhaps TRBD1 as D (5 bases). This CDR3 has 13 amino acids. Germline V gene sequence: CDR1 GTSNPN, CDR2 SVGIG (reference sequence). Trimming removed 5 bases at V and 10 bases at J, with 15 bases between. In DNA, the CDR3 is TGTGCCTGGTGCAGGGAAGCCACCTCACCCCTCCACTTT. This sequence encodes CAWCREATSPLHF.

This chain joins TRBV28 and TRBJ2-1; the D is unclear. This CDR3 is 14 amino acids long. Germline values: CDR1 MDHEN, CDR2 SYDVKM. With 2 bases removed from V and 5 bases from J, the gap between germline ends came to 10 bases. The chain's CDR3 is CASSLARLHNEQFF. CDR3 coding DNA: TGTGCCAGCAGTTTAGCCAGACTCCACAATGAGCAGTTCTTC.

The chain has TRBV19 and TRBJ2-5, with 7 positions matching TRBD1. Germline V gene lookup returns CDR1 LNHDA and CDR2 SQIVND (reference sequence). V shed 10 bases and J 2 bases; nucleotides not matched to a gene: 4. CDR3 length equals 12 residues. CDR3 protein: CATRQGQETQYF. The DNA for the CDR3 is TGTGCCACCCGACAGGGTCAAGAGACCCAGTACTTC.

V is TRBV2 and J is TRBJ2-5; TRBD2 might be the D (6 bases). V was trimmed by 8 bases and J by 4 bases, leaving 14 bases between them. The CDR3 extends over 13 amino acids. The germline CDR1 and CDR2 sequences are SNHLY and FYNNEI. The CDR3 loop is CASGGNEVETQYF. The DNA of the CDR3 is TGTGCCAGCGGAGGGAATGAGGTAGAGACCCAGTACTTC.

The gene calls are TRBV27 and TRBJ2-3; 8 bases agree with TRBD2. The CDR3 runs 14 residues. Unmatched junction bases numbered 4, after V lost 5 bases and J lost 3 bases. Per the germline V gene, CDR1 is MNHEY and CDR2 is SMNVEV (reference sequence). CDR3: CASSLRGGTDTQYF. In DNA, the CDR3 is TGTGCCAGCAGTCTTCGCGGGGGGACAGATACGCAGTATTTT.

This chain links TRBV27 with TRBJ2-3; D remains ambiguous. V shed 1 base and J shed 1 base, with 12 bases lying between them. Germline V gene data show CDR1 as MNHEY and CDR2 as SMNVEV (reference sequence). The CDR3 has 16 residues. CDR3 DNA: TGTGCCAGCAGTTTATACTTTTCAGGAGGCACAGATACGCAGTATTTT. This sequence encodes CASSLYFSGGTDTQYF.

The CDR3 sequence: CATSRAFNRIDEQYF. As DNA, the CDR3 is TGTGCCACCAGCAGGGCCTTCAACAGGATCGACGAGCAGTACTTC. This chain links TRBV15 with TRBJ2-7; TRBD1 is a possible D gene (5 bases). Germline V gene data show CDR1 as LNHNV and CDR2 as YYDKDF (reference sequence). The CDR3 covers 15 residues. The germline V and J ends were trimmed by 3 bases and 5 bases, with 17 bases remaining between them. Full variable domain (rest looked up from reference TRBV15 and TRBJ2-7): DAMVIQNPRYQVTQFGKPVTLSCSQTLNHNVMYWYQQKSSQAPKLLFHYYDKDFNNEADTPDNFQSRRPNTSFCFLDIRSPGLGDTAMYLCATSRAFNRIDEQYFGPGTRLTVT.

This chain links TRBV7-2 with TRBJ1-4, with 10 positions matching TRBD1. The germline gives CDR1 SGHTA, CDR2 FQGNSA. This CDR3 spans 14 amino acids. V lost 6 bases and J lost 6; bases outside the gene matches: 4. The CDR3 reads CASRRQGAYEKLFF. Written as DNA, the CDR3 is TGTGCCAGCAGAAGACAGGGGGCGTATGAAAAACTGTTTTTT.

The CDR3 spells CASSLLGGLDGYTF. The CDR3 DNA follows: TGTGCCAGCAGCTTATTAGGAGGGCTGGATGGCTACACCTTC. The rearrangement links TRBV7-9 to TRBJ1-2; the D is unclear. This CDR3 spans 14 amino acids. Deletions cut 2 bases from V and 6 bases from J, with 13 bases between. Germline V lookup: CDR1 SEHNR, CDR2 FQNEAQ (reference sequence).

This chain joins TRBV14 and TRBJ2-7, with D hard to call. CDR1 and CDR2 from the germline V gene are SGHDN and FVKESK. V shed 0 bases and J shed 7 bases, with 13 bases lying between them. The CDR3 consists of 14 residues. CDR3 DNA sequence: TGTGCCAGCAGCCAAGACCTAGGCTGGGGAGAGCAGTACTTC. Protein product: CASSQDLGWGEQYF.

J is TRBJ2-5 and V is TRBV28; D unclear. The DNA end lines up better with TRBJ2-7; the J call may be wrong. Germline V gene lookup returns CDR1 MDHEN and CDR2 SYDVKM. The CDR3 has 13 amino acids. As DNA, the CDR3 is TGTGCCAGCAGTCCCCTGGACCGCTACGAGCAGTACTTC. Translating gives CASSPLDRYEQYF.

CDR3 bases: TGTGCCAGCAGTGAGACAGGTGACCCCTACAATGAGCAGTTCTTC. Translated, it gives CASSETGDPYNEQFF. The chain recombines TRBV6-1 with TRBJ2-1; tentative D call: TRBD1 (6 bases). The V end was cut by 3 bases, the J end by 2 bases, with 11 bases between. This CDR3 is built from 15 residues. Germline V gives CDR1 MNHNS, CDR2 SASEGT.

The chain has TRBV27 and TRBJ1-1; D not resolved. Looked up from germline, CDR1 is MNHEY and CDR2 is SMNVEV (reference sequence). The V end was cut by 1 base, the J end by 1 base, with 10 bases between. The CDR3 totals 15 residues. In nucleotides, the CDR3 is TGTGCCAGCAGTTTATGGTTCCCAGGGAACACTGAAGCTTTCTTT. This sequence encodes CASSLWFPGNTEAFF.

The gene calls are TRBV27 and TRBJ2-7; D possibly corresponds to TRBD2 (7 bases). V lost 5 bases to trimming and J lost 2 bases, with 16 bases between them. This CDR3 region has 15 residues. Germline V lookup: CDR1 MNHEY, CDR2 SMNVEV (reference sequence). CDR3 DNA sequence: TGTGCCAGCAGTACCCGCGGGGGCGGCCCCTACGAGCAGTACTTC. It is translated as CASSTRGGGPYEQYF.

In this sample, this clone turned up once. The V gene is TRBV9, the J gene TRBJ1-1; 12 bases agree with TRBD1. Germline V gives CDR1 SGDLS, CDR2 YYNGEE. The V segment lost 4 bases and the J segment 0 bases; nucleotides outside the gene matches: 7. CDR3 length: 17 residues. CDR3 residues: CASSPGTGGLMNTEAFF. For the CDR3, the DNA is TGTGCCAGCAGCCCCGGGACAGGGGGCCTGATGAACACTGAAGCTTTCTTT.

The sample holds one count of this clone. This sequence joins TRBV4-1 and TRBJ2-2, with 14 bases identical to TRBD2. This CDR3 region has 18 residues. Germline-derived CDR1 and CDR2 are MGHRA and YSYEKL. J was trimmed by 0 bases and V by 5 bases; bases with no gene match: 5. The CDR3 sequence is CASSTRGLAGANTGELFF. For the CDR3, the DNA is TGCGCCAGCAGCACACGGGGACTAGCGGGAGCGAACACCGGGGAGCTGTTTTTT.

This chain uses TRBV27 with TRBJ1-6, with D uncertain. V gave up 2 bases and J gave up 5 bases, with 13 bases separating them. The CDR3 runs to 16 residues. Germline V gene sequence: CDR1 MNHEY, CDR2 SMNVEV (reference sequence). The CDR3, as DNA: TGTGCCAGCAGTTTAAAGTTTAGGAGAGATAATTCACCCCTCCACTTT. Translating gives CASSLKFRRDNSPLHF.

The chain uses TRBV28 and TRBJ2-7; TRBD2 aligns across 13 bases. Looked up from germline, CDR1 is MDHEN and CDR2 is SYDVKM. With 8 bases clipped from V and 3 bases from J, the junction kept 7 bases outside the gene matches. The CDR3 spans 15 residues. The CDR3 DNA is TGTGCCAGCGGGGGGACTAGCGGGAATAGCTACGAGCAGTACTTC. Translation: CASGGTSGNSYEQYF.

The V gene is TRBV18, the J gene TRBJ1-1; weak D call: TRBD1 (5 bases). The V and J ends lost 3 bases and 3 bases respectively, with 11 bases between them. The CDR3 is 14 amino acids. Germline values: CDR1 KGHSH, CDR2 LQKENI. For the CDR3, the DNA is TGTGCCAGCTCACCTGAAAGGGGTGACACTGAAGCTTTCTTT. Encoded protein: CASSPERGDTEAFF.

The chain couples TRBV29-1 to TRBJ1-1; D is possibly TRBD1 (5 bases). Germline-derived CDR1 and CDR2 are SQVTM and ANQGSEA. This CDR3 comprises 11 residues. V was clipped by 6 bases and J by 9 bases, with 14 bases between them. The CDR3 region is CSVGTGIKAFF. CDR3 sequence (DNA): TGCAGCGTCGGGACCGGGATCAAAGCTTTCTTT.

The CDR3 region has the DNA TGTGCCAGCAGAAGGGGAACCGCCTACGAGCAGTACTTC. Encoded protein: CASRRGTAYEQYF. The J gene is TRBJ2-7, the V gene TRBV6-6; D is possibly TRBD1 (5 bases). Deletions cut 6 bases from V and 2 bases from J, with 11 bases between. The CDR3 consists of 13 residues. Germline V gives CDR1 MNHNY, CDR2 SVGAGI (reference sequence).

The CDR3 loop reads CASSILQYFSGNTIYF. CDR3 in DNA: TGTGCCAGCAGTATCTTACAGTACTTCTCTGGAAACACCATATATTTT. The chain links TRBV28 to TRBJ1-3; D not resolved. From germline, CDR1 is MDHEN and CDR2 SYDVKM. The CDR3 is 16 amino acids. V was trimmed by 5 bases and J by 0 bases, leaving 14 bases between them.

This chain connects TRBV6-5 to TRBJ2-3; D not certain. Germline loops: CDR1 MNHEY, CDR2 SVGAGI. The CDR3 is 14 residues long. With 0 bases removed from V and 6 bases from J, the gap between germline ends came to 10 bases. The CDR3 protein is CASSYSSAADTQYF. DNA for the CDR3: TGTGCCAGCAGTTACTCGAGCGCGGCGGATACGCAGTATTTT.

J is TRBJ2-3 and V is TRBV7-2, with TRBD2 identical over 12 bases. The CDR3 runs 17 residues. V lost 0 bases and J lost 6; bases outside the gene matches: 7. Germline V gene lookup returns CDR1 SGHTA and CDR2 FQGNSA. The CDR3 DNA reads TGTGCCAGCAGCTTAGCTGTTCTAGCGGGAGGGCCGGATACGCAGTATTTT. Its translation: CASSLAVLAGGPDTQYF.

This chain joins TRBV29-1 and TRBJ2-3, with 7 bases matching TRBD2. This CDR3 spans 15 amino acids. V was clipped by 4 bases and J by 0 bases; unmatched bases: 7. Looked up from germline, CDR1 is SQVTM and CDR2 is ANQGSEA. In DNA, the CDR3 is TGCAGCGTTGGGGGCGGGAGAGGGAGCACAGATACGCAGTATTTT. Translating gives CSVGGGRGSTDTQYF.

The CDR3 region is CASSGRVDEQFF. CDR3 nucleotides: TGTGCCAGCAGTGGCAGGGTGGATGAGCAGTTCTTC. The V gene is TRBV2, the J gene TRBJ2-1; D might be TRBD1 (5 bases). The ends were cut back, 4 bases at V and 8 bases at J, with 9 bases in the middle. The germline CDR1 and CDR2 sequences are SNHLY and FYNNEI. The CDR3 spans 12 residues.

CDR3 in amino acids: CASSPYGLTSGGNTIYF. In DNA, the CDR3 is TGTGCCAGCTCACCATACGGCCTCACCTCGGGGGGAAACACCATATATTTT. V gene TRBV18 combines with J gene TRBJ1-3; D is undetermined. The CDR3 has 17 residues. Trimming pared 2 bases from V and 4 bases from J, leaving 18 bases between. Germline lookup yields CDR1 KGHSH and CDR2 LQKENI.

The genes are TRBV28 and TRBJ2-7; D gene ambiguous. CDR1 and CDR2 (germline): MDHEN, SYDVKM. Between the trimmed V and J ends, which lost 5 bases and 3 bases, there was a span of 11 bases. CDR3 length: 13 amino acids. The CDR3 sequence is CASSPLDRYEQYF. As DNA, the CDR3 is TGTGCCAGCAGTCCCCTGGACCGCTACGAGCAGTACTTC. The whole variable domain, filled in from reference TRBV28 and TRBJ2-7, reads DVKVTQSSRYLVKRTGEKVFLECVQDMDHENMFWYRQDPGLGLRLIYFSYDVKMKEKGDIPEGYSVSREKKERFSLILESASTNQTSMYLCASSPLDRYEQYFGPGTRLTVT.